One T cell receptor (beta chain) is described in this entry. Per the study methods: Reference gene primers were amplified, and this amplification served to estimate nucleated cell counts. Clones were sequenced by immunoSEQ multiplex PCR, and TCRdb holds only the in-frame ones, with some missing. The DNA was the basis for D and trimming; V, J and clone size are from that table. The sample includes 150,000 to 200,000 clones, approximately 86% of them seen just once. The data are from a study of blood T cell repertoires in COVID-19. Across the whole study: From the United States, Italy and Spain came samples of acute and convalescent COVID-19. The analysed material was cDNA or gDNA that came from T cells, B-cell-depleted T cells, or PBMCs.

The CDR3 extends over 14 amino acids. V shed 5 bases and J 6 bases; nucleotides not matched to a gene: 8. Germline CDR1 is LNHNV and CDR2 is YYDKDF (reference sequence). The receptor was derived from a man over 45 with active or convalescent COVID-19. The chain links TRBV15 to TRBJ1-2; 8 bases line up with TRBD1. Sequencing was performed on peripheral blood. The chain's CDR3 is CATSLGEQGDGYTF. The CDR3, as DNA: TGTGCCACCAGCCTGGGGGAACAGGGGGATGGCTACACCTTC.